Below are 30 T cell receptor beta chains sequenced from a single sample in a study of beta chain features in type 1 diabetes. Investigators reverse transcribed all isolated RNA, so they sequenced expressed TCRB transcripts. The repertoire was sequenced with immunoSEQ multiplex PCR; TCRdb's copy has only in-frame clones and lacks some. The sample has under 950,000 clones; roughly 15% are singletons. Material for sequencing was naive CD4+ T cells from blood. These TCRs come from a young woman in good health.

The CDR3 DNA reads as TGTGCCAGCTCACCACCGACCTGGAGACAGGGGGCGAGGGACACTGAAGCTTTCTTT. Amino acids: CASSPPTWRQGARDTEAFF. This chain joins TRBV18 and TRBJ1-1; TRBD1 matches 10 bases. With 0 bases clipped from V and 3 bases from J, the junction kept 13 bases outside the gene matches. Germline CDR1 KGHSH, CDR2 LQKENI. The length of the CDR3 is 19 residues.

There are a few counts of this clone. V is TRBV21-1 and J is TRBJ2-1; the table calls TRBD2, which could not be checked here. TRBV21-1 is flagged as a pseudogene. The CDR3 consists of 11 residues. CDR3 in amino acids: CASHSSNEQFF. CDR3 nucleotides: TGTGCCAGCCACTCTTCCAATGAGCAGTTCTTC.

The genes are TRBV28 and TRBJ2-3; D not certain. This CDR3 contains 13 residues. Trimming stripped 4 bases from V and 2 bases from J, with 7 bases between. Germline CDR1 reads MDHEN; CDR2 reads SYDVKM. This CDR3 reads CASSSPITDTQYF. The CDR3 DNA reads as TGTGCCAGCAGTTCACCAATCACAGATACGCAGTATTTT.

The chain couples TRBV7-6 to TRBJ1-3; D gene unclear. Germline CDR1 is SGHVS and CDR2 is FNYEAQ. This CDR3 is built from 15 residues. Trimming cost V 1 base and J 0 bases, with 7 bases left between them. Here the CDR3 DNA reads TGTGCCAGCAGCTTAGACAGAAACTCTGGAAACACCATATATTTT. Amino acid sequence: CASSLDRNSGNTIYF.

This clone was picked up a small number of times. V usage is TRBV5-1 and J usage is TRBJ2-1, with 7 bases matching TRBD1. Germline V CDR1 and CDR2: SGHRS, YFSETQ. This CDR3 region has 13 residues. V shed 4 bases, J shed 6 bases, and the junction held 4 bases outside the gene matches. CDR3 in amino acids: CASSLGQPNEQFF. As DNA, the CDR3 is TGCGCCAGCAGCCTGGGACAGCCCAATGAGCAGTTCTTC.

The rearrangement joins TRBV29-1 to TRBJ1-4, with a weak D call TRBD1 (5 bases). Trimming removed 0 bases from V and 8 bases from J, with 7 bases in between. The length of the CDR3 is 12 residues. Germline values: CDR1 SQVTM, CDR2 ANQGSEA. The CDR3 coding sequence is TGCAGCGTTGAAGAGGGGGGGGAAAAACTGTTTTTT. It specifies CSVEEGGEKLFF. The full variable domain, rest sourced from reference TRBV29-1 and TRBJ1-4, is SAVISQKPSRDICQRGTSLTIQCQVDSQVTMMFWYRQQPGQSLTLIATANQGSEATYESGFVIDKFPISRPNLTFSTLTVSNMSPEDSSIYLCSVEEGGEKLFFGSGTQLSVL.

This clone has a handful of counts. V usage is TRBV5-4 and J usage is TRBJ1-1; 8 bases fit TRBD1. J lost 7 bases, V lost 2 bases, and 13 bases had no gene match. CDR1 SGHNT and CDR2 YYREEE come from the germline V gene (reference sequence). The CDR3 has 16 amino acids. This CDR3 reads CASSFPDRGQLVEAFF. The CDR3 bases are TGTGCCAGCAGCTTCCCCGACAGGGGACAGCTCGTTGAAGCTTTCTTT.

The chain links TRBV6-6 to TRBJ2-5; perhaps D is TRBD1 or TRBD2 (5 bases each). This CDR3 spans 15 amino acids. V was pared by 6 bases and J by 7 bases, with 21 bases between. Looked up from germline, CDR1 is MNHNY and CDR2 is SVGAGI (reference sequence). CDR3 region: CASRNTGTPDGTQYF. The CDR3 DNA is TGTGCCAGCAGAAACACCGGGACCCCTGACGGGACCCAGTACTTC.

This sequence joins TRBV27 and TRBJ1-2; TRBD1 matches at 7 bases. CDR3 length: 13 residues. Germline V gene lookup returns CDR1 MNHEY and CDR2 SMNVEV (reference sequence). V shed 6 bases, J shed 8 bases, and the junction held 9 bases outside the gene matches. DNA of the CDR3: TGTGCCAGCAGCCTTGACAGGGACGGGGGCTACACCTTC. Translating gives CASSLDRDGGYTF.

This chain uses TRBV5-6 with TRBJ2-5, with 8 bases that match TRBD1. After removal of 6 bases from V and 5 bases from J, the junction contained 12 bases not matched to a gene. The CDR3 extends over 15 amino acids. CDR1 is SGHDT and CDR2 is YYEEEE in the germline V gene. CDR3 amino acids: CASTPRQGTGETQYF. CDR3 sequence (DNA): TGTGCCAGCACCCCACGACAGGGGACCGGGGAGACCCAGTACTTC.

This clone was found a few times. The rearrangement links TRBV7-6 to TRBJ2-2; D is perhaps TRBD2 (6 bases). The CDR3 is made up of 14 amino acids. The V end was cut by 3 bases, the J end by 11 bases, with 16 bases between. CDR1 is SGHVS and CDR2 is FNYEAQ in the germline V gene. The CDR3 sequence is CASSFSGEISELFF. Written as DNA, the CDR3 is TGTGCCAGCAGCTTCTCGGGGGAGATATCAGAGCTGTTTTTT.

This clone was seen only a few times. The V call is TRBV28, the J call TRBJ1-2; D is possibly TRBD1 (5 bases). The CDR3 runs 13 residues. V was clipped by 5 bases and J by 4 bases, with 11 bases between them. CDR1 is MDHEN and CDR2 is SYDVKM in the germline V gene. The chain's CDR3 is CASSPRDRYGYTF. In nucleotides, the CDR3 is TGTGCCAGCAGTCCCCGGGACCGCTATGGCTACACCTTC.

This chain connects TRBV9 to TRBJ2-1; no definite D call. Trimming shortened V by 3 bases and J by 2 bases, and 6 bases separated the two germline ends. Germline CDR1 SGDLS, CDR2 YYNGEE. This CDR3 region has 13 residues. CDR3: CASSERPYNEQFF. The DNA of the CDR3 is TGTGCCAGCAGCGAAAGACCCTACAATGAGCAGTTCTTC.

V usage is TRBV2 and J usage is TRBJ1-5; no clear D gene. The germline V and J ends were trimmed by 4 bases and 3 bases, with 13 bases remaining between them. There are 15 residues in the CDR3. Germline V lookup: CDR1 SNHLY, CDR2 FYNNEI. The CDR3 sequence is CASSVARRNNQPQHF. Written as DNA, the CDR3 is TGTGCCAGCAGTGTCGCTCGCAGGAACAATCAGCCCCAGCATTTT.

Only a few counts were recorded for this clone. Other DNA sequences within the sample encode an identical CDR3. This chain uses TRBV29-1 with TRBJ1-1, with TRBD1 identical over 7 bases. Germline V gives CDR1 SQVTM, CDR2 ANQGSEA. The CDR3 runs 13 residues. J was trimmed by 2 bases and V by 7 bases; bases with no gene match: 7. Written as DNA, the CDR3 is TGCAGCGCCGCGGGACAGAAAAACACTGAAGCTTTCTTT. Residues: CSAAGQKNTEAFF.

This clone was seen a handful of times. The V and J genes are TRBV18 and TRBJ1-2, with 12 positions matching TRBD1. CDR1 and CDR2 (germline): KGHSH, LQKENI. With V trimmed by 3 bases and J by 5 bases, 4 bases remained unmatched. The CDR3 contains 15 residues. For the CDR3, the DNA is TGTGCCAGCTCACCGGGACAGGGGGCGCAGTATGGCTACACCTTC. This translates into CASSPGQGAQYGYTF.

This clone was detected only a few times. J is TRBJ1-2 and V is TRBV6-5, with a possible D match to TRBD1 (6 bases). This CDR3 is built from 14 residues. Germline-derived CDR1 and CDR2 are MNHEY and SVGAGI. V lost 4 bases, J lost 7 bases, and 16 bases lay in between. This chain's CDR3 is CASSFKQGPGGYTF. Written as DNA, the CDR3 is TGTGCCAGCAGTTTCAAACAGGGACCTGGTGGCTACACCTTC.

This clone was recorded a few times. Other DNA sequences of this sample code for an identical CDR3. V usage is TRBV18 and J usage is TRBJ2-7; TRBD1 might be the D (5 bases). The CDR3 loop spans 14 amino acids. V lost 3 bases and J lost 2, with 11 bases in between. In germline, CDR1 is KGHSH, CDR2 LQKENI. The CDR3 bases are TGTGCCAGCTCACCGGGGCTAAGAACCTACGAGCAGTACTTC. The encoded protein is CASSPGLRTYEQYF.

The chain recombines TRBV7-9 with TRBJ2-1; 9 bases map to TRBD1. CDR3 size: 14 residues. The germline gives CDR1 SEHNR, CDR2 FQNEAQ (reference sequence). The V segment lost 8 bases and the J segment 2 bases; nucleotides outside the gene matches: 4. The CDR3 DNA reads TGTGCCAGCCAGGGGACAGGGCCCTACAATGAGCAGTTCTTC. It specifies CASQGTGPYNEQFF.

The V call is TRBV4-3, the J call TRBJ2-3; 11 bases align to TRBD1. Germline V lookup: CDR1 LGHNA, CDR2 YSLEER. This CDR3 is 21 amino acids long. Unmatched junction bases numbered 17, after V lost 0 bases and J lost 3 bases. CDR3 protein: CASSQDRRQDRGQARTDTQYF. In DNA form, the CDR3 reads TGCGCCAGCAGCCAAGATAGACGTCAGGACAGGGGGCAAGCACGGACAGATACGCAGTATTTT.

This clone was counted only a few times. The chain couples TRBV7-9 to TRBJ2-2, with TRBD1 as a possible D gene (5 bases). The CDR3 sequence is 15 residues long. Germline V gives CDR1 SEHNR, CDR2 FQNEAQ (reference sequence). The V gene lost 2 bases and the J gene lost 1 base, with 8 bases spanning the gap. The CDR3 sequence is CASSLKGRNTGELFF. CDR3 bases: TGTGCCAGCAGCTTAAAGGGGCGGAACACCGGGGAGCTGTTTTTT.

This chain links TRBV6-6 with TRBJ1-2; 9 nucleotides line up with TRBD1. Germline lookup yields CDR1 MNHNY and CDR2 SVGAGI (reference sequence). Unmatched junction bases numbered 2, after V lost 1 base and J lost 5 bases. CDR3 length equals 14 residues. The CDR3 is CASSYWGQGYGYTF. In nucleotides, the CDR3 is TGTGCCAGCAGTTACTGGGGACAGGGTTATGGCTACACCTTC.

This clone was observed a few times. J is TRBJ2-7 and V is TRBV5-1, with 8 bases lining up with TRBD1. Germline trimming cut 5 bases from V and 1 base from J; bases unmatched to any gene: 8. The CDR3 covers 15 residues. The germline gives CDR1 SGHRS, CDR2 YFSETQ. CDR3 bases: TGCGCCAGCAGTTATGGACAGGGTCAGTCCTACGAGCAGTACTTC. This translates into CASSYGQGQSYEQYF.

This clone has only a few counts. The chain uses TRBV29-1 and TRBJ1-1; D is perhaps TRBD1 (5 bases). Trimming pared 8 bases from V and 0 bases from J, leaving 19 bases between. Germline assignment: CDR1 SQVTM and CDR2 ANQGSEA. There are 15 residues in the CDR3. As DNA, the CDR3 is TGCAGCACTCTCCGGGACGCACTTGTGAACACTGAAGCTTTCTTT. Its translation: CSTLRDALVNTEAFF.

The chain employs TRBV7-3 and TRBJ2-1; D is unresolved. V lost 0 bases to trimming and J lost 3 bases, with 3 bases between them. Germline V gene lookup returns CDR1 SGHTA and CDR2 FQGTGA. This CDR3 region has 13 residues. As DNA, the CDR3 is TGTGCCAGCAGCTTAACCTACTACAATGAGCAGTTCTTC. Translation gives CASSLTYYNEQFF.

The chain carries TRBV7-9 and TRBJ2-7, with a possible D match to TRBD1 (6 bases). CDR1 and CDR2 from the germline V gene are SEHNR and FQNEAQ (reference sequence). The length of the CDR3 is 14 residues. The germline V and J ends were trimmed by 2 bases and 1 base, with 9 bases remaining between them. CDR3 nucleotide sequence: TGTGCCAGCAGCTTATCCACAGGGTCCTACGAGCAGTACTTC. This encodes CASSLSTGSYEQYF.

This clone was counted a few times. The chain has TRBV29-1 and TRBJ2-1; 14 positions agree with TRBD2. CDR1 and CDR2 (germline): SQVTM, ANQGSEA. V was pared by 7 bases and J by 8 bases, with 4 bases of the junction left unmatched. CDR3 size: 13 residues. This chain's CDR3 is CSGGTSGSYEQFF. CDR3 DNA sequence: TGCAGCGGCGGGACTAGCGGGAGTTATGAGCAGTTCTTC.

This clone turned up a few times. The same CDR3 also results from other DNA sequences found in this sample. The gene calls are TRBV7-2 and TRBJ2-7; D is unresolved. The CDR3 has 11 amino acids. V lost 4 bases and J lost 4, with 5 bases in between. Germline CDR1 and CDR2: SGHTA and FQGNSA. In DNA, the CDR3 is TGTGCCAGCAGCTCTGCGTACGAGCAGTACTTC. Protein: CASSSAYEQYF.

The chain employs TRBV19 and TRBJ2-1; D perhaps matches TRBD1 (5 bases). Germline V lookup: CDR1 LNHDA, CDR2 SQIVND (reference sequence). This CDR3 comprises 15 residues. V lost 6 bases, J lost 4 bases, and 16 bases lay in between. The CDR3: CASSRAPLSYNEQFF. The CDR3 coding sequence is TGTGCCAGTAGCAGGGCCCCCCTCTCGTACAATGAGCAGTTCTTC.

The gene calls are TRBV9 and TRBJ2-7; D is ambiguous. CDR3 length: 13 amino acids. The V end lost 0 bases, the J end lost 6 bases, and 10 bases lay between the germline ends. Germline V gives CDR1 SGDLS, CDR2 YYNGEE. This CDR3 reads CASSVGLLSEQYF. The CDR3, as DNA: TGTGCCAGCAGCGTAGGACTGCTCTCCGAGCAGTACTTC.